Sequencing of this T cell receptor beta chain was carried out in a study of blood T cell repertoires in COVID-19. Across the whole study: COVID-19 samples, acute and convalescent, were from the United States, Italy and Spain.

Allocation to cohorts depended on clinical history reported by the participants. Recovered Cohort 3 donors showed two negative PCRs, clearance, or symptom resolution. The data were produced by immunoSEQ multiplex PCR, yet TCRdb's version contains in-frame clones alone and is incomplete. This sample carries hundreds of thousands of clones, around 90% of them seen once, and the ten largest clones take about 1.6%. The CDR3 totals 16 residues. Trimming pared 0 bases from V and 0 bases from J, leaving 6 bases between. Germline V CDR1 and CDR2: LGHDT, YNNKEL (reference sequence). This TCR derives from a woman between 50 and 59 years old who had recovered from COVID-19. The chain links TRBV3-1 (or the pseudogene TRBV3-2) to TRBJ2-6; no firm D call. The sample consisted of PBMCs or T cells enriched from blood (not recorded which). In DNA form, the CDR3 reads TGTGCCAGCAGCCAAGACGGTTCCTCTGGGGCCAACGTCCTGACTTTC. Protein: CASSQDGSSGANVLTF.